The source of this T cell receptor beta chain is a study of RUNX1 and TCR beta rearrangement in T-cell leukemia (dated by TCRdb to 2020 to 2022). The study in broad terms: The study compared TCR beta rearrangements and CDR3 junctions in 13 to 15 T-ALLs carrying mono-allelic acquired RUNX1 mutations versus 11 RUNX1 wildtype T-ALLs. Human T-ALL TCR beta rearrangements were analyzed to compare with results from a Runx1 knockout mouse model. After EuroClonality multiplex PCR on genomic DNA, Genescan analysis was used to assess TCR rearrangements. The RUNX1 wildtype T-ALLs were chosen to have at least incomplete clonal TCR beta rearrangements, which allowed D1 segments to be compared with D2 segments. RUNX1-mutated T-ALLs spanned more diverse maturation arrest stages, including cases arrested before TCR beta rearrangement onset. The RUNX1 wildtype T-ALLs were matched for an immature maturation arrest stage, which was defined as lacking cytoplasmic or surface TCR beta protein. All RUNX1 mutations in the mutated group were heterozygous, roughly ten in the Runt homology domain and a few in the transactivation domain. The multicentric trials were GRAALL-2003, along with GRAALL-2005. An earlier study had established the RUNX1 mutation status of the T-ALL cases.

Per the germline V gene, MNHNS is the CDR1 and SASEGT is the CDR2. The CDR3 has 16 amino acids, counting both end residues. A word on this clonotype: Its recognized antigen is unknown. Lacking the conserved final phenylalanine or tryptophan, this CDR3 likely reflects a read error. The DNA is left out, because the CDR3 cannot be placed on it with certainty; the CDR3 is given as TCRdb lists it.

On the study overall, not on this receptor specifically: Too few clonal rearrangements were available to evaluate TCR beta CDR3 length or D segment truncation in T-ALLs. TCR beta J1 cluster usage was similar between RUNX1-mutated and wildtype T-ALLs, with no significant difference. Fewer RUNX1-mutated T-ALLs carried clonal TCR beta rearrangements (about 63%) than reported for T-ALL generally (over 75%). In clonal rearrangements, TCR beta D1 segment usage was not significantly different between RUNX1-mutated (approximately 83%) and wildtype (roughly 61%) T-ALLs.

Receptor libraries were prepared by PCR. The data were produced on an Illumina MiSeq. TCR beta DJ and VDJ rearrangements were characterized by next generation amplicon sequencing. Per the original workflow: The Vidjil software was used to analyze amplicon sequencing data and identify clonal TCR beta rearrangements. TCR beta rearrangement characteristics of the RUNX1-mutated and wildtype groups were compared using two-tailed Fisher exact tests. TCRdb applied fastp at Q25 and MiXCR to the public reads, then kept only in-frame beta chains. Rows with one shared CDR3 protein collapse into an entry with the most common genes and DNA. It is TCRdb's table, rather than the study itself, that gives the V and J calls and clone size. The sample includes 200 to 250 distinct CDR3 sequences, with 35% observed a single time. 75% to 90% of the sample lies in the top ten. For oncotyping and quantification of minimal residual disease, T-ALL samples were taken at diagnosis from children and adults treated according to protocol.

This sequence uses TRBV6-1 and TRBJ2-7; the D call of TRBD1 is as the table states it, not checked on the DNA. Sequenced: blood. This TCR came from a male donor with T-cell acute lymphoblastic leukemia. The CDR3 reads CASRVGQGRPYEQYFL.